Listed below are T cell receptor beta chains from one sample, sequenced in a study of regulatory T cells. Repertoires were generated with immunoSEQ multiplex PCR, while TCRdb's copy carries only in-frame clones and drops some. This repertoire shows approximately 37,000 clones, 89% found once; its top ten account for about 2.4%. The sequencing sample was made of conventional CD4+ T cells sorted from blood. All receptors come from a young adult with CD3G deficiency. Each CDR3 is given with its conserved first and last residue. Fields, in order: clone size, J gene, V gene, CDR3 length, D gene, CDR3 DNA, CDR3 protein. A D gene is named only where the DNA matches it firmly. Not all rows give a size; the values are once, few, many and, for expanded clones, a class.

>-|TRBJ1-5|TRBV5-6|14|TRBD1
TGTGCCAGCAGATGTAAAGGACAGGATCAGCCCCAGCATTTT
CASRCKGQDQPQHF
>-|TRBJ2-1|TRBV5-1|13|-
TGCGCCAGCAGCTCAGGGGCTTACAATGAGCAGTTCTTC
CASSSGAYNEQFF
>-|TRBJ1-2|TRBV5-1|13|-
TGCGCCAGCAGCAGGGACCCGCTCTATGGCTACACCTTC
CASSRDPLYGYTF
>-|TRBJ1-3|TRBV6-1|17|-
TGTGCCAGCAGTGCACGTACCGTCAGGTTTTTTGGAAACACCATATATTTT
CASSARTVRFFGNTIYF
>-|TRBJ2-2|TRBV5-1|15|-
TGCGCCAGCAGCTCACAGGGCAAGAACACCGGGGAGCTGTTTTTT
CASSSQGKNTGELFF
>-|TRBJ2-5|TRBV28|12|-
TGTGCCAGCAGTTTACCGGGAGAGACCCAGTACTTC
CASSLPGETQYF
>-|TRBJ2-3|TRBV10-2|14|-
TGCGCCAGCAGTGATTGGGGTAGCACAGATACGCAGTATTTT
CASSDWGSTDTQYF
>-|TRBJ2-7|TRBV28|14|-
TGTGCCAGCAGTTTCTCAGGGCAATTCCGCGAGCAGTACTTC
CASSFSGQFREQYF
>-|TRBJ2-7|TRBV6-5|15|TRBD1
TGTGCCAGCAGTTACTCGGGACAGGTGGGCTACGAGCAGTACTTC
CASSYSGQVGYEQYF
>-|TRBJ2-1|TRBV11-2|16|TRBD2
TGTGCCAGCAGCCACCCTCTAGCGGGGGGGCGCAATGAGCAGTTCTTC
CASSHPLAGGRNEQFF
>-|TRBJ1-6|TRBV7-9|14|-
TGTGCCAGCAGCTTAAACAACCCCAATTCACCCCTCCACTTT
CASSLNNPNSPLHF
>-|TRBJ1-1|TRBV5-1|15|TRBD1
TGCGCCAGCAGGCCGGGACAGATCATGAACACTGAAGCTTTCTTT
CASRPGQIMNTEAFF
>once|TRBJ1-6|TRBV13|17|TRBD1
TGTGCCAGCAGCTTACGGCTGTCGACAGGGACTAGTTCACCCCTCCACTTT
CASSLRLSTGTSSPLHF
>-|TRBJ1-4|TRBV21-1|17|-
TGTGCCAGCAGCAAAGGAGGAGGGGCTCGCTCCGGTGTGCAACTGTTTTTT
CASSKGGGARSGVQLFF
>-|TRBJ2-7|TRBV28|14|TRBD2
TGTGCCAGCAGTTTTAGCGGGAGTAACGACGAGCAGTACTTC
CASSFSGSNDEQYF
>few|TRBJ2-1|TRBV27|14|TRBD2
TGTGCCAGCCGGCAGCGGGGGGGCAACAATGAGCAGTTCTTC
CASRQRGGNNEQFF
>-|TRBJ2-7|TRBV6-1|14|-
TGTGCCAGCAGTGAAGCCTCGACCCGCGGCGAGCAGTACTTC
CASSEASTRGEQYF
>once|TRBJ1-4|TRBV6-1|16|-
TGTGCCAGCAGTGCCGGACTGTTTGCAACTAATGAAAAACTGTTTTTT
CASSAGLFATNEKLFF
>-|TRBJ2-7|TRBV7-2|14|-
TGTGCCAGCAGCTCAACCGGGCAGTTGGGGGAGCAGTACTTC
CASSSTGQLGEQYF
>-|TRBJ2-6|TRBV5-1|14|-
TGCGCCAGCAGCTTCGGCTCTGGGGCCAACGTCCTGACTTTC
CASSFGSGANVLTF
>-|TRBJ2-2|TRBV5-1|14|-
TGCGCCAGCAGCCGGGCAGCGAACACCGGGGAGCTGTTTTTT
CASSRAANTGELFF
>-|TRBJ2-7|TRBV7-8|14|-
TGTGCCAGCAGCTCTTACGGACAAACCTACGAGCAGTACTTC
CASSSYGQTYEQYF
>-|TRBJ1-2|TRBV5-1|13|-
TGCGCCAGCAGCTTTGGGCAGGGTTATGGCTACACCTTC
CASSFGQGYGYTF
>-|TRBJ1-1|TRBV6-1|13|-
TGTGCCAGCACCTTGACAGTAAACACTGAAGCTTTCTTT
CASTLTVNTEAFF
>-|TRBJ1-5|TRBV28|17|-
TGTGCCAGCAGTTCCGGGCTTTGGGGTAATAGCAATCAGCCCCAGCATTTT
CASSSGLWGNSNQPQHF
>-|TRBJ1-2|TRBV6-5|14|-
TGTGCCAGCAGTCCAAGCACAGGGTTACCTGGCTACACCTTC
CASSPSTGLPGYTF
>-|TRBJ2-7|TRBV6-1|14|TRBD2
TGTGCCAGCAGTGAACCGGGACTAGCGAACGAGCAGTACTTC
CASSEPGLANEQYF
>-|TRBJ2-1|TRBV28|15|-
TGTGCCAGCAGACCCGCGGGAAGCGCCTACAATGAGCAGTTCTTC
CASRPAGSAYNEQFF
>-|TRBJ2-1|TRBV6-1|14|-
TGTGCCAGCAGTGAAGCGAGGGAGGGGGGTGAGCAGTTCTTC
CASSEAREGGEQFF
>-|TRBJ2-7|TRBV10-3|12|-
TGTGCCATCAGTGACTCCCACTCCGAGCAGTACTTC
CAISDSHSEQYF
>-|TRBJ1-5|TRBV28|13|-
TGTGCCAGCAGCCCCCCGCCCAATCAGCCCCAGCATTTT
CASSPPPNQPQHF
>-|TRBJ1-5|TRBV7-8|14|-
TGTGCCAGCAGCTTAGCGTATACCGAACAGCCCCAGCATTTT
CASSLAYTEQPQHF
>-|TRBJ2-3|TRBV7-9|17|-
TGTGCCAGCAGCCCAGCCGTGATGGGCACTAGCACAGATACGCAGTATTTT
CASSPAVMGTSTDTQYF
>-|TRBJ2-2|TRBV19|14|-
TGTGCCAGTAAGGAGGGTCCTGCGGCCGGGGAGCTGTTTTTT
CASKEGPAAGELFF
>-|TRBJ1-5|TRBV28|15|-
TGTGCCAGCAGCCCGGGCGAGGGGGAAGGGGAGCCCCAGCATTTT
CASSPGEGEGEPQHF
>-|TRBJ2-5|TRBV28|17|TRBD2
TGTGCCAGCAGTTCCCCCGGGACTAGCGGTTACCAAGAGACCCAGTACTTC
CASSSPGTSGYQETQYF
>-|TRBJ2-6|TRBV5-1|15|-
TGCGCCAGCAGCCCGCAAGTGGGGGGGGCCAACGTCCTGACTTTC
CASSPQVGGANVLTF
>-|TRBJ2-1|TRBV19|15|TRBD2
TGTGCCAGCTGTCGGGAGCTAGCGGGGGGCGGTGAGCAGTTCTTC
CASCRELAGGGEQFF
>-|TRBJ2-3|TRBV5-1|16|TRBD2
TGCGCCAGCAGCTTGACTAGCGGGGCTAGCACAGATACGCAGTATTTT
CASSLTSGASTDTQYF
>once|TRBJ2-1|TRBV7-2|17|-
TGTGCCAGCAGCTTTTATTCCGGGACCACCCGCTACAATGAGCAGTTCTTC
CASSFYSGTTRYNEQFF
>-|TRBJ1-1|TRBV18|14|TRBD1
TGTGCCAGCTCATCCCGGGACAGAGGCACTGAAGCTTTCTTT
CASSSRDRGTEAFF
>few|TRBJ2-1|TRBV18|12|-
TGTGCCAGCTCACTAAGGGGGAATGAGCAGTTCTTC
CASSLRGNEQFF
>-|TRBJ2-2|TRBV10-3|12|-
TGTGCCATCAGTAACAGGTTCGGGGAGCTGTTTTTT
CAISNRFGELFF
>-|TRBJ2-1|TRBV19|11|-
TGTGCCAGTAGCGTGGGTGGTGAGCAGTTCTTC
CASSVGGEQFF
>-|TRBJ2-1|TRBV5-1|14|-
TGCGCCAGCAGCTTGGCGGGGGCCAGCAGTGAGCAGTTCTTC
CASSLAGASSEQFF
>-|TRBJ2-4|TRBV6-4|19|TRBD2
TGTGCCAGCAGTGACTACCGGGCCGCGACTAGCGGGGCCGCTGGCATTCAGTACTTC
CASSDYRAATSGAAGIQYF
>-|TRBJ2-3|TRBV18|15|TRBD1
TGTGCCAGCTCACCCGGACAGGGGTTCACAGATACGCAGTATTTT
CASSPGQGFTDTQYF
>-|TRBJ2-7|TRBV28|14|-
TGTGCCAGCAGTTCGGCCGGACAGCTCTACGAGCAGTACTTC
CASSSAGQLYEQYF
>few|TRBJ2-7|TRBV6-1|13|-
TGTGCCAGCAGTGAAATACGAGGACACGAGCAGTACTTC
CASSEIRGHEQYF
>-|TRBJ1-1|TRBV7-9|13|-
TGTGCCAGCAGCTTAGGTTCCTACACTGAAGCTTTCTTT
CASSLGSYTEAFF
>-|TRBJ2-1|TRBV28|16|-
TGTGCCAGCAGTTTATCCGGGTTCCGCGCCTACAATGAGCAGTTCTTC
CASSLSGFRAYNEQFF
>-|TRBJ1-2|TRBV6-1|12|-
TGTGCCAGCAGCAGTCAGGGAGCCGGCTACACCTTC
CASSSQGAGYTF
>-|TRBJ1-1|TRBV19|13|-
TGTGCCAGTAGTATCCGTGGACATGGTGAAGCTTTCTTT
CASSIRGHGEAFF
>-|TRBJ2-7|TRBV28|15|TRBD2
TGTGCCAGCAGTTCGGGGCCAGCGGGAGTCCACGAGCAGTACTTC
CASSSGPAGVHEQYF